The rows below give T cell receptor beta chains drawn from one sample of a study of T cell changes during pregnancy in multiple sclerosis. Profiling relied on immunoSEQ multiplex PCR, and the TCRdb table lists in-frame clones only, not all of them. The sample lists more than 70,000 clones, 75% to 95% occurring once. Source: peripheral blood, taken before pregnancy. The source is a female donor with multiple sclerosis, enrolled in a pregnancy study. Each CDR3 is given without its conserved first and last residue.

J gene: TRBJ2-2; V gene: TRBV9; CDR3 protein: ASSVGQSNTGELF
J gene: TRBJ2-2; V gene: TRBV19; CDR3 protein: ASRAGSAGNGELF
J gene: TRBJ2-7; V gene: TRBV5-1; CDR3 protein: ASSKPGRQGAREQY
J gene: TRBJ1-1; V gene: TRBV7-8; CDR3 protein: ASSLAFSPRILGTEAF
J gene: TRBJ2-3; V gene: TRBV7-3; CDR3 protein: ASSLTTNSPPDTQY
J gene: TRBJ1-3; V gene: TRBV7-2; CDR3 protein: ASSRGGGISGNTIY
J gene: TRBJ1-5; V gene: TRBV6-1; CDR3 protein: ASSVWTGPNQPQH
J gene: TRBJ2-1; V gene: TRBV27; CDR3 protein: ASSLTGNSYNEQF
J gene: TRBJ2-7; V gene: TRBV27; CDR3 protein: ASSSQWVGSYEQY
J gene: TRBJ2-7; V gene: TRBV19; CDR3 protein: ASSIDRSGAYEQY
J gene: TRBJ1-1; V gene: TRBV11-2; CDR3 protein: ASSRYPRAGGSEAF
J gene: TRBJ2-3; V gene: TRBV19; CDR3 protein: ASSIIAVRDTQY
J gene: TRBJ2-7; V gene: TRBV29-1; CDR3 protein: SVWRGRSGGQSYEQY
J gene: TRBJ1-5; V gene: TRBV9; CDR3 protein: ASSVGGVGQPQH
J gene: TRBJ2-7; V gene: TRBV28; CDR3 protein: ASSLWGAGGPRGEQY
J gene: TRBJ2-2; V gene: TRBV7-2; CDR3 protein: ASSLSEGITGTGELF
J gene: TRBJ2-7; V gene: TRBV30; CDR3 protein: AWSASGYEQY
J gene: TRBJ1-5; V gene: TRBV2; CDR3 protein: ASSEYGGNQPQH
J gene: TRBJ2-1; V gene: TRBV11-2; CDR3 protein: ASSSTMWGLGDEQF
J gene: TRBJ2-1; V gene: TRBV7-3; CDR3 protein: ASSLGRGGENEQF
J gene: TRBJ2-7; V gene: TRBV7-2; CDR3 protein: ASSLGPYKYEQY
J gene: TRBJ2-6; V gene: TRBV15; CDR3 protein: ATSRDAREASGANVLT
J gene: TRBJ1-1; V gene: TRBV12-5; CDR3 protein: ASGTGGTEAF
J gene: TRBJ1-2; V gene: TRBV18; CDR3 protein: ASSPQGPLEGYT